The 22 T cell receptor beta chains listed next were all sequenced from one sample in a study of tumor-infiltrating lymphocytes in localized non-small cell lung cancer. Sequencing was performed with immunoSEQ multiplex PCR; in TCRdb, only in-frame clones are kept and a portion is missing. This table holds about 10,000 clones, 60% found once. Sequencing was done on a sample of uninvolved lung tissue not adjacent to the tumor. The receptors derive from a human donor with non-small cell lung cancer.

V and J are TRBV27 and TRBJ1-2; tentatively, D is TRBD1 (6 bases). Germline lookup yields CDR1 MNHEY and CDR2 SMNVEV (reference sequence). V was shortened by 8 bases and J by 2 bases, with 21 bases between the two germline ends. The CDR3 runs to 16 residues. The CDR3 nucleotides read TGTGCCAGCGGCCGACCCGGATTACAGGGCAACTATGGCTACACCTTC. Protein product: CASGRPGLQGNYGYTF.

V gene TRBV15 combines with J gene TRBJ1-1; TRBD1 agrees at 10 bases. Germline CDR1 reads LNHNV; CDR2 reads YYDKDF (reference sequence). V lost 5 bases to trimming and J lost 1 base; unmatched junction nucleotides: 4. The CDR3 contains 15 residues. CDR3 sequence: CATSDRQGANTEAFF. DNA of the CDR3: TGTGCCACCAGCGACCGACAGGGGGCGAACACTGAAGCTTTCTTT. Complete variable domain (other parts from reference TRBV15 and TRBJ1-1): DAMVIQNPRYQVTQFGKPVTLSCSQTLNHNVMYWYQQKSSQAPKLLFHYYDKDFNNEADTPDNFQSRRPNTSFCFLDIRSPGLGDTAMYLCATSDRQGANTEAFFGQGTRLTVV.

This clone appeared once. The J gene is TRBJ1-5, the V gene TRBV9; 9 bases are a match to TRBD1. V lost 0 bases and J lost 7; bases outside the gene matches: 2. The CDR3 is 14 amino acids. Germline values: CDR1 SGDLS, CDR2 YYNGEE. The CDR3 DNA is TGTGCCAGCAGCGTAGGGACAGGGGAACAGCCCCAGCATTTT. Amino acids: CASSVGTGEQPQHF.

The chain recombines TRBV11-1 with TRBJ2-1; 13 bases are a match to TRBD2. This CDR3 is built from 14 residues. Unmatched junction bases numbered 5, after V lost 5 bases and J lost 10 bases. Germline V CDR1 and CDR2: SGHAT, FQDESV (reference sequence). The CDR3 loop reads CASSPGTSGEEQFF. CDR3 DNA: TGTGCCAGCAGCCCCGGGACTAGCGGGGAAGAGCAGTTCTTC.

The gene calls are TRBV6-1 and TRBJ2-7; possibly TRBD1 for D (6 bases). The CDR3 loop spans 16 amino acids. Germline CDR1 and CDR2: MNHNS and SASEGT. V was trimmed by 3 bases and J by 2 bases, leaving 17 bases between them. DNA of the CDR3: TGTGCCAGCAGTGATACCGGGACATCGAACGCCTACGAGCAGTACTTC. Amino acids: CASSDTGTSNAYEQYF.

The chain links TRBV4-3 to TRBJ2-2; TRBD2 is a possible D gene (5 bases). The CDR3 has 18 amino acids. Trimming took 6 bases from V and 0 from J, leaving 20 bases between them. Germline V gene lookup returns CDR1 LGHNA and CDR2 YSLEER. CDR3 region: CASSKGYGMFANTGELFF. CDR3 coding DNA: TGCGCCAGCAGTAAAGGGTACGGGATGTTCGCGAACACCGGGGAGCTGTTTTTT.

The chain employs TRBV4-3 and TRBJ1-6, with a tentative D call TRBD1 (5 bases). Germline V gene sequence: CDR1 LGHNA, CDR2 YSLEER. V lost 1 base, J lost 2 bases, and 9 bases lay in between. The CDR3 runs 16 residues. In DNA form, the CDR3 reads TGCGCCAGCAGCCAAGGGGCAGGGACCTATAATTCACCCCTCCACTTT. Translation: CASSQGAGTYNSPLHF.

This clone was counted once. This rearrangement joins TRBV7-2 to TRBJ2-7; TRBD1 is a possible D gene (6 bases). The CDR3 totals 12 residues. Deletions cut 6 bases from V and 3 bases from J, with 9 bases between. From germline, CDR1 is SGHTA and CDR2 FQGNSA. The CDR3 is CASRGANYEQYF. CDR3 sequence (DNA): TGTGCCAGCAGGGGGGCCAACTACGAGCAGTACTTC.

The J gene is TRBJ2-3, the V gene TRBV6-5; D gene uncertain. CDR3 length: 12 residues. In germline, CDR1 is MNHEY, CDR2 SVGAGI. The V end was cut by 6 bases, the J end by 5 bases, with 9 bases between. The CDR3: CASRGLGDTQYF. The CDR3 DNA follows: TGTGCCAGCAGGGGTCTTGGAGATACGCAGTATTTT.

The chain joins TRBV6-1 to TRBJ1-5, with 8 positions matching TRBD1. The V segment lost 4 bases and the J segment 1 base; nucleotides outside the gene matches: 0. The V gene's germline CDR1 is MNHNS and CDR2 SASEGT. The CDR3 length is 14 residues. CDR3 in DNA: TGTGCCAGCAGTGGACAGGGGAGCAATCAGCCCCAGCATTTT. Encoded protein: CASSGQGSNQPQHF.

The rearrangement joins TRBV5-6 to TRBJ2-5; D not resolved. The CDR3 loop spans 14 amino acids. V dropped 0 bases and J dropped 0 bases, with 6 bases sitting between them. Germline V gene lookup returns CDR1 SGHDT and CDR2 YYEEEE. The CDR3 DNA reads as TGTGCCAGCAGCTTGGGACTCTACCAAGAGACCCAGTACTTC. This encodes CASSLGLYQETQYF.

This clone was recorded a few times. This chain connects TRBV19 to TRBJ2-7; D gene uncertain. This CDR3 has 14 residues. Per the germline V gene, CDR1 is LNHDA and CDR2 is SQIVND (reference sequence). V was shortened by 1 base and J by 3 bases, with 10 bases between the two germline ends. The CDR3 loop is CASSIASGNYEQYF. DNA of the CDR3: TGTGCCAGTAGTATAGCGTCAGGAAACTACGAGCAGTACTTC.

The V and J genes are TRBV4-3 and TRBJ2-1; 8 bases line up with TRBD2. The J segment lost 0 bases and the V segment lost 1 base, leaving 5 bases of the junction unmatched. The CDR3 spans 17 residues. Per the germline V gene, CDR1 is LGHNA and CDR2 is YSLEER. CDR3 loop: CASSQVSGGSSYNEQFF. CDR3 in DNA: TGCGCCAGCAGCCAAGTCAGCGGGGGAAGCTCCTACAATGAGCAGTTCTTC.

This clone was detected once. The chain employs TRBV29-1 and TRBJ2-7, with D possibly called TRBD1 or TRBD2 (5 bases each). The CDR3 has 17 residues. CDR1 SQVTM and CDR2 ANQGSEA come from the germline V gene. V was cut by 0 bases and J by 3 bases, with 21 bases left in between. CDR3 sequence: CSVEDLGTRRGLYEQYF. The DNA of the CDR3 is TGCAGCGTTGAAGATCTGGGGACCAGGAGAGGTCTCTACGAGCAGTACTTC.

This clone occurred once. The genes are TRBV11-3 and TRBJ2-5, with TRBD2 identical over 15 bases. Trimming removed 1 base from V and 2 bases from J; junction bases left unmatched: 8. Per germline, CDR1 SGHNT and CDR2 YENEEA. The CDR3 length is 19 residues. The CDR3: CASSLAPGLAGGLQETQYF. CDR3 bases: TGTGCCAGCAGCTTAGCACCGGGACTAGCGGGGGGTCTACAAGAGACCCAGTACTTC.

The gene calls are TRBV7-9 and TRBJ2-7, with TRBD2 matching over 7 bases. The germline V gene has CDR1 SEHNR and CDR2 FQNEAQ (reference sequence). The V segment lost 5 bases and the J segment 3 bases; nucleotides outside the gene matches: 7. The CDR3 extends over 14 amino acids. CDR3 residues: CASSPGGSYYEQYF. The CDR3 bases are TGTGCCAGCAGCCCGGGGGGATCTTACTACGAGCAGTACTTC.

In its sample, this clone was seen a few times. The chain carries TRBV28 and TRBJ1-2, with 8 bases lining up with TRBD1. Per the germline V gene, CDR1 is MDHEN and CDR2 is SYDVKM. The CDR3 is made up of 15 amino acids. The trim removed 2 bases at V and 8 bases at J, leaving 10 bases unmatched. CDR3 sequence (DNA): TGTGCCAGCAGTTTACGTCGTGGACAGGGAAGCGGCTACACCTTC. Residues: CASSLRRGQGSGYTF.

This chain links TRBV29-1 with TRBJ1-1; 8 bases align to TRBD1. With 7 bases clipped from V and 1 base from J, the junction kept 11 bases outside the gene matches. This CDR3 contains 15 residues. Germline V CDR1 and CDR2: SQVTM, ANQGSEA. CDR3 in DNA: TGCAGCGGTCGGACAGGGACCCTGGGGAACACTGAAGCTTTCTTT. Protein: CSGRTGTLGNTEAFF. Full variable domain (outside the CDR3, taken from reference TRBV29-1 and TRBJ1-1): SAVISQKPSRDICQRGTSLTIQCQVDSQVTMMFWYRQQPGQSLTLIATANQGSEATYESGFVIDKFPISRPNLTFSTLTVSNMSPEDSSIYLCSGRTGTLGNTEAFFGQGTRLTVV.

The chain joins TRBV4-2 to TRBJ2-5, with 9 bases that match TRBD2. Trimming removed 1 base from V and 3 bases from J; junction bases left unmatched: 6. This CDR3 region has 16 residues. The germline V gene has CDR1 LGHNA and CDR2 YNFKEQ. The CDR3 spells CASSQVGGGAEETQYF. The CDR3 coding sequence is TGTGCCAGCAGCCAAGTCGGCGGGGGGGCTGAAGAGACCCAGTACTTC.

V is TRBV9 and J is TRBJ2-1; 11 bases are shared with TRBD2. The V gene's germline CDR1 is SGDLS and CDR2 YYNGEE. The CDR3 contains 14 residues. V lost 4 bases, J lost 6 bases, and 3 bases stayed unmatched. In nucleotides, the CDR3 is TGTGCCAGCAGCTTTAGCGGGGGGGTCAATGAGCAGTTCTTC. This encodes CASSFSGGVNEQFF.

V and J are TRBV28 and TRBJ1-2; D unresolved. The CDR3 is made up of 10 amino acids. The V end was cut by 10 bases, the J end by 8 bases, with 11 bases between. Germline V lookup: CDR1 MDHEN, CDR2 SYDVKM. The CDR3 sequence: CATGGRGYTF. The CDR3 nucleotides read TGTGCCACGGGTGGGCGCGGCTACACCTTC.

This chain connects TRBV5-1 to TRBJ2-7; possibly TRBD2 for D (6 bases). Germline-derived CDR1 and CDR2 are SGHRS and YFSETQ. The CDR3 runs to 13 residues. Trimming stripped 4 bases from V and 6 bases from J, with 14 bases between. CDR3 DNA sequence: TGCGCCAGCAGCCCCCCCGGGGGTAGCGAGCAGTACTTC. Amino acids: CASSPPGGSEQYF.